The clone carrying this T cell receptor (beta chain) was counted between two and nine times. The target antigen is unknown. The CDR3 runs to 14 residues. Germline V gives CDR1 MNHNS, CDR2 SASEGT. V lost 6 bases and J lost 6, with 15 bases in between. The data belong to a study of CD8 T cells in ankylosing spondylitis. Study-level results: Significantly higher representation of disease-linked clones was reported for matched ankylosing spondylitis synovial fluid.

Using its own MiXCR run on the 5' RACE reads, TCRdb lists one record per CDR3 protein. The sample records 300,000 to 350,000 distinct CDR3 sequences, approximately 10% being singletons. This TCR was sampled from a female donor with ankylosing spondylitis or in good health (not recorded which). The genes are TRBV6-1 and TRBJ1-5; possibly TRBD1 for D (6 bases). The source material was blood, either unsorted or a sorted T cell fraction (not recorded which). The CDR3 sequence is CASRLGGGIQPQHF. The CDR3 DNA reads TGTGCCAGCAGGCTAGGGGGGGGGATTCAGCCCCAGCATTTT.